The T cell receptor beta chain described here comes from a study of blood T cell repertoires in COVID-19 (dated by TCRdb to 2019 to 2021). Regarding the study in general: Samples from collaborators originated in the United States, Italy and Spain and spanned both the acute and convalescent phases of COVID-19. The prospective study material was composed of cDNA or gDNA derived from T cells, B-cell-depleted T cells, or PBMCs. The dataset comprised deeply sampled blood TCRbeta repertoires from subjects exposed to, actively infected with, or recovered from COVID-19. The repertoires were released in a freely available public database meant as a resource for research on the immune response to SARS-CoV-2. Samples were obtained from the ongoing ImmuneRACE study (first 160 participants) and from 1,254 subjects provided by 6 global collaborators. Nearly every sample came with metadata listing a de-identified subject ID, COVID-19 status, age in years and sex. Where available, HLA class I and class II types were obtained from metadata supplied by the sample provider rather than from assay-based typing. Overall study outcomes, separate from this receptor: How much clinical and demographic metadata was included differed by source and by participant, and the metadata was provided uncurated.

TCRbeta CDR3 regions were amplified from genomic DNA using the immunoSEQ Assay, a bias-controlled multiplex PCR. Regarding the original processing steps: The number of nucleated cells in each sample was estimated by amplification of reference gene primers within the assay. To quantify the absolute abundance of each unique TCRbeta CDR3 rearrangement, sequence reads were collapsed and filtered. For each sample, productive Simpson clonality was calculated as the square root of Simpson's diversity index over productive rearrangements. Held by TCRdb, this immuneACCESS table contains in-frame sequences only and omits some clones. Under half of the omission traces to an unresolved V gene where checked; the cause of the rest is unknown. D and trimming come from the DNA, and the V and J calls and clone size come from that table. The sample contains around 26,000 clones, less than 80% of them found a single time. Almost 40% of the sample rests with the top ten.

Collaborating institutions collected whole blood in K2EDTA tubes following their own protocols. For TCRbeta analysis, collaborators shipped samples in one of three forms: frozen whole blood, isolated PBMCs, or DNA extracted from either of those sample types. Inclusive of the bounding cysteine and phenylalanine, the CDR3 is 15 residues long. Only the CDR3 DNA stays, 45 bases, in frame from base 1. Germline trimming amounts to 4 bases on V and 9 bases on J, with 9 as the count of junction bases outside the gene matches. CDR1 and CDR2, per the germline V gene, are KGHSH and LQKENI. This clone is a singleton in its sample. Its antigen is not yet known. It has no much larger one-base neighbor in the sample; base qualities were not kept.

This receptor was identified in a man between 65 and 80 years old with acute or convalescent COVID-19. The sequence links TRBV18 to TRBJ2-1; 10 junctional bases match TRBD2. The sample taken for sequencing was peripheral blood. The sequenced DNA: TGTGCCAGCTCACAACTAGCGGGGTTGATTGGTGAGCAGTTCTTC. It specifies CASSQLAGLIGEQFF.